The next 30 T cell receptor beta chains were all read from a single sample in a study of beta chain features in type 1 diabetes. The isolated RNA, all of it, was reverse transcribed, so expressed TCRB transcripts were what got sequenced. The repertoire was sequenced with immunoSEQ multiplex PCR; TCRdb's copy has only in-frame clones and lacks some. The sample comprises approximately 170,000 clones, 7% to 10% of which are singletons, and 2% to 2.5% rests with the top ten. Sequenced sample: central memory CD4+ T cells from blood. The receptors originated from a woman under 30 in good health.

A few counts support this clone. The V gene is TRBV5-4, the J gene TRBJ2-2, with 10 bases fitting TRBD2. The J segment lost 7 bases and the V segment lost 6 bases, leaving 9 bases of the junction unmatched. Germline-derived CDR1 and CDR2 are SGHNT and YYREEE (reference sequence). The CDR3 is 15 residues long. The CDR3 is CASTLTSGVVGELFF. As DNA, the CDR3 is TGTGCCAGCACCCTCACTAGCGGGGTCGTCGGGGAGCTGTTTTTT.

V gene TRBV7-9 combines with J gene TRBJ2-1; 14 positions agree with TRBD2. V trimming: 5 bases; J trimming: 10 bases; junction bases outside the gene matches: 7. CDR3 length: 15 residues. Germline V gene data show CDR1 as SEHNR and CDR2 as FQNEAQ (reference sequence). The DNA for the CDR3 is TGTGCCAGCAGCCCCGGGACTAGCGGGAGTGGAGAGCAGTTCTTC. Translated, it gives CASSPGTSGSGEQFF.

Only a few counts were recorded for this clone. The V gene is TRBV5-1, the J gene TRBJ2-5; D remains ambiguous. Germline CDR1 is SGHRS and CDR2 is YFSETQ. Trimming shortened V by 2 bases and J by 4 bases, and 12 bases separated the two germline ends. The CDR3 contains 14 residues. CDR3 sequence reads: CASSLPSDLETQYF. The DNA for the CDR3 is TGCGCCAGCAGCTTACCAAGCGACTTAGAGACCCAGTACTTC.

For the CDR3, the DNA is TGTGCCAGCAGACCCGACACTCACGCTTTCTTT. It encodes CASRPDTHAFF. The chain joins TRBV5-8 to TRBJ1-1; D call uncertain. Germline lookup yields CDR1 SGHTS and CDR2 YDEGEE. Trimming cost V 5 bases and J 11 bases, with 13 bases left between them. CDR3 length: 11 residues. Looking up the rest from reference TRBV5-8 and TRBJ1-1 gives the full variable domain: EAGVTQSPTHLIKTRGQQATLRCSPISGHTSVYWYQQALGLGLQFLLWYDEGEERNRGNFPPRFSGRQFPNYSSELNVNALELEDSALYLCASRPDTHAFFGQGTRLTVV.

The gene calls are TRBV19 and TRBJ1-1; D uncertain. Trimming removed 4 bases at V and 0 bases at J, with 12 bases between. The CDR3 runs 15 residues. Germline CDR1 reads LNHDA; CDR2 reads SQIVND (reference sequence). This CDR3 is CASSTLTPMNTEAFF. In DNA form, the CDR3 reads TGTGCCAGTAGTACCCTGACACCGATGAACACTGAAGCTTTCTTT.

This clone has more than one count but fewer than ten. The rearrangement links TRBV4-2 to TRBJ2-5; TRBD2 agrees at 15 bases. From germline, CDR1 is LGHNA and CDR2 YNFKEQ. The CDR3 is 17 amino acids. The V and J ends lost 3 bases and 2 bases, in that order; junction bases with no gene match: 4. CDR3 bases: TGTGCCAGCAGCCATGGGGGACTAGCGGGGGGACAAGAGACCCAGTACTTC. Its protein product is CASSHGGLAGGQETQYF.

V and J are TRBV9 and TRBJ2-3, with 7 positions matching TRBD1. The CDR3 extends over 15 amino acids. Germline CDR1 is SGDLS and CDR2 is YYNGEE. V lost 5 bases to trimming and J lost 5 bases; unmatched junction nucleotides: 11. The CDR3 is CASSPIGGWGDTQYF. The CDR3 nucleotides read TGTGCCAGCAGTCCAATAGGGGGCTGGGGAGATACGCAGTATTTT.

The chain joins TRBV4-2 to TRBJ2-4; D possibly corresponds to TRBD2 (6 bases). V was trimmed by 4 bases and J by 5 bases, leaving 15 bases between them. CDR3 length: 15 residues. Germline V CDR1 and CDR2: LGHNA, YNFKEQ. The CDR3 sequence: CASSRNVAEQNIQYF. The CDR3 bases are TGTGCCAGCAGCCGGAATGTAGCGGAACAAAACATTCAGTACTTC.

The V call is TRBV6-5, the J call TRBJ1-4, with TRBD1 identical over 9 bases. This CDR3 is 13 amino acids long. J gave up 8 bases and V 6 bases, and 4 bases lay outside the gene matches. Germline V gene sequence: CDR1 MNHEY, CDR2 SVGAGI. The chain's CDR3 is CASRRTGEEKLFF. Written as DNA, the CDR3 is TGTGCCAGCAGGCGGACAGGGGAGGAAAAACTGTTTTTT.

This rearrangement joins TRBV5-6 to TRBJ2-7; 7 bases are shared with TRBD2. V dropped 4 bases and J dropped 2; count of bases not matched to a gene: 6. The CDR3 covers 14 residues. Germline CDR1 SGHDT, CDR2 YYEEEE. CDR3 region: CASSGREGTYEQYF. Written as DNA, the CDR3 is TGTGCCAGCAGCGGGAGGGAGGGAACCTACGAGCAGTACTTC.

The V gene is TRBV5-1, the J gene TRBJ1-2; 8 bases fit TRBD1. With 7 bases clipped from V and 6 bases from J, the junction kept 8 bases outside the gene matches. The germline gives CDR1 SGHRS, CDR2 YFSETQ. CDR3 length equals 13 residues. The CDR3 nucleotides are TGCGCCAGCGAACCCGGACAGGGTGATGGCTACACCTTC. This translates into CASEPGQGDGYTF. Full variable domain (outside the CDR3, taken from reference TRBV5-1 and TRBJ1-2): KAGVTQTPRYLIKTRGQQVTLSCSPISGHRSVSWYQQTPGQGLQFLFEYFSETQRNKGNFPGRFSGRQFSNSRSEMNVSTLELGDSALYLCASEPGQGDGYTFGSGTRLTVV.

The chain is built from TRBV5-1 and TRBJ1-1; 7 bases align to TRBD1. The CDR3 has 14 amino acids. Germline lookup yields CDR1 SGHRS and CDR2 YFSETQ. V was clipped by 4 bases and J by 6 bases; unmatched bases: 9. As DNA, the CDR3 is TGCGCCAGCAGCCCAAGACAGGGAAAGGCTGAAGCTTTCTTT. Translation gives CASSPRQGKAEAFF.

This sequence joins TRBV7-8 and TRBJ2-3, with D unclear. Trimming removed 1 base from V and 4 bases from J, with 9 bases in between. CDR1 and CDR2 from the germline V gene are SGHVS and FQNEAQ. The CDR3 totals 14 residues. The CDR3 DNA reads TGTGCCAGCAGCTTAGGCGGTAGGCCAGATACGCAGTATTTT. This codes for CASSLGGRPDTQYF.

The chain couples TRBV5-1 to TRBJ2-7, with D perhaps TRBD2 (5 bases). The CDR3 is 15 residues long. The V gene's germline CDR1 is SGHRS and CDR2 YFSETQ. The V gene lost 0 bases and the J gene lost 4 bases, with 14 bases spanning the gap. The CDR3 coding sequence is TGCGCCAGCAGCTTGGCCTCTCTTAGCGTTTACGAGCAGTACTTC. Encoded protein: CASSLASLSVYEQYF.

This clone was counted many times. The chain joins TRBV5-1 to TRBJ2-1; 12 nucleotides line up with TRBD1. The CDR3 is 17 residues long. Unmatched junction bases numbered 11, after V lost 0 bases and J lost 10 bases. CDR1 and CDR2 from the germline V gene are SGHRS and YFSETQ. The CDR3, as DNA: TGCGCCAGCAGCTTGGCCGTAGGGGGACAGGGGGCGGCGGAGCAGTTCTTC. Protein sequence: CASSLAVGGQGAAEQFF.

CDR3 DNA: TGTGCCATCCGGGACACCAAAAACATTCAGTACTTC. It yields the protein CAIRDTKNIQYF. J is TRBJ2-4 and V is TRBV6-6, with D possibly matching TRBD1 (6 bases). The CDR3 has 12 residues. V was trimmed by 10 bases and J by 2 bases, leaving 9 bases between them. Per the germline V gene, CDR1 is MNHNY and CDR2 is SVGAGI (reference sequence).

This clone has only a few counts. CDR3 nucleotides: TGTGCCTGGAGTGTAAGAACAGTCTATGGCTACACCTTC. Encoded protein: CAWSVRTVYGYTF. The rearrangement joins TRBV30 to TRBJ1-2, with D hard to call. Germline V gene lookup returns CDR1 GTSNPN and CDR2 SVGIG (reference sequence). Trimming left V 0 bases short and J 4 bases short, with 9 bases between. The length of the CDR3 is 13 residues.

The chain links TRBV4-1 to TRBJ1-1; D not certain. The V gene's germline CDR1 is MGHRA and CDR2 YSYEKL. This CDR3 is built from 15 residues. V was trimmed by 4 bases and J by 4 bases, leaving 16 bases between them. The CDR3 loop reads CASSLSGSGFTEAFF. Here the CDR3 DNA reads TGCGCCAGCAGCCTTTCGGGATCCGGGTTCACTGAAGCTTTCTTT.

J is TRBJ1-4 and V is TRBV7-9; 8 nucleotides align to TRBD1. The junction had 9 bases not matched to a gene; V was cut back by 5 bases and J by 7 bases. The CDR3 is 15 residues long. Germline V gene data show CDR1 as SEHNR and CDR2 as FQNEAQ (reference sequence). CDR3 nucleotide sequence: TGTGCCAGCAGCGGCCGACAGGGGACGGGTGAAAAACTGTTTTTT. Its protein is CASSGRQGTGEKLFF.

V is TRBV28 and J is TRBJ2-1; 10 bases map to TRBD2. The V gene's germline CDR1 is MDHEN and CDR2 SYDVKM. The length of the CDR3 is 16 residues. J was trimmed by 0 bases and V by 1 base; bases with no gene match: 0. CDR3 region: CASSLSSGSSYNEQFF. The CDR3 coding sequence is TGTGCCAGCAGTTTATCTAGCGGGAGCTCCTACAATGAGCAGTTCTTC.

This clone was seen only a few times. V usage is TRBV7-9 and J usage is TRBJ2-3; possibly TRBD2 for D (5 bases). The CDR3 length is 14 residues. The V end was cut by 5 bases, the J end by 4 bases, with 13 bases between. The germline CDR1 and CDR2 sequences are SEHNR and FQNEAQ (reference sequence). CDR3 nucleotides: TGTGCCAGCAGCCCGGGATTCGGCGCAGATACGCAGTATTTT. Its protein product is CASSPGFGADTQYF.

The chain carries TRBV4-2 and TRBJ1-5, with 7 bases aligning to TRBD1. The CDR3 is made up of 16 amino acids. V shed 0 bases and J 4 bases; nucleotides not matched to a gene: 6. The V gene's germline CDR1 is LGHNA and CDR2 YNFKEQ. Written as DNA, the CDR3 is TGTGCCAGCAGCCAAGATGGGACAGCGGCTAATCAGCCCCAGCATTTT. It is translated as CASSQDGTAANQPQHF.

This rearrangement joins TRBV29-1 to TRBJ2-5; 8 bases line up with TRBD2. V trimming: 1 base; J trimming: 3 bases; junction bases outside the gene matches: 13. The germline gives CDR1 SQVTM, CDR2 ANQGSEA. The CDR3 runs 17 residues. CDR3 DNA: TGCAGCGTTGAAGCCCCGTTCGGCCGGGGGGGTGAAGAGACCCAGTACTTC. This translates into CSVEAPFGRGGEETQYF.

This clone was seen a handful of times. This sequence joins TRBV7-8 and TRBJ1-1; D is possibly TRBD1 (6 bases). Germline-derived CDR1 and CDR2 are SGHVS and FQNEAQ. Trimming shortened V by 5 bases and J by 6 bases, and 19 bases separated the two germline ends. The CDR3 loop spans 15 amino acids. The CDR3: CASSPFGGAAAEAFF. DNA for the CDR3: TGTGCCAGCAGCCCTTTTGGGGGGGCGGCGGCTGAAGCTTTCTTT.

V usage is TRBV12-5 and J usage is TRBJ2-5; D is ambiguous. The CDR3 is made up of 13 amino acids. Trimming removed 4 bases at V and 1 base at J, with 7 bases between. CDR1 and CDR2 from the germline V gene are LGHNT and FRNRAP. In DNA form, the CDR3 reads TGTGCTAGTGGTTCCTCCGTCCAAGAGACCCAGTACTTC. Encoded protein: CASGSSVQETQYF.

Only a few counts were recorded for this clone. The rearrangement links TRBV9 to TRBJ2-7, with D perhaps matching TRBD2 (6 bases). Germline lookup yields CDR1 SGDLS and CDR2 YYNGEE. Trimming took off 0 bases at V and 4 bases at J, with 23 bases between the two ends. The CDR3 has 18 amino acids. This chain's CDR3 is CASSVAGGTPLNPYEQYF. In DNA form, the CDR3 reads TGTGCCAGCAGCGTAGCGGGCGGGACTCCCCTCAATCCTTACGAGCAGTACTTC.

Only a few counts were recorded for this clone. As DNA, the CDR3 is TGTGCCTGGGACCTCCGTGGGGCGGGCTACACCTTC. Amino acids: CAWDLRGAGYTF. The rearrangement links TRBV30 to TRBJ1-2; perhaps TRBD1 as D (5 bases). V lost 5 bases and J 8 bases, leaving 15 bases between the germline ends. This CDR3 has 12 residues. Looked up from germline, CDR1 is GTSNPN and CDR2 is SVGIG (reference sequence). The full variable domain, its missing parts supplied by reference TRBV30 and TRBJ1-2, is SQTIHQWPATLVQPVGSPLSLECTVEGTSNPNLYWYRQAAGRGLQLLFYSVGIGQISSEVPQNLSASRPQDRQFILSSKKLLLSDSGFYLCAWDLRGAGYTFGSGTRLTVV.

This clone was seen a few times. This sequence joins TRBV18 and TRBJ2-2; the D gene is possibly TRBD1 (5 bases). V shed 4 bases and J shed 0 bases, with 9 bases lying between them. CDR3 size: 15 residues. Germline V gene sequence: CDR1 KGHSH, CDR2 LQKENI. As DNA, the CDR3 is TGTGCCAGCTCACGGGAACAGGCGAACACCGGGGAGCTGTTTTTT. Encoded protein: CASSREQANTGELFF.

There are many counts of this clone. Other DNA sequences from this sample encode an identical CDR3 as well. The chain uses TRBV5-6 and TRBJ1-4, with TRBD1 matching over 9 bases. This CDR3 contains 14 residues. Germline-derived CDR1 and CDR2 are SGHDT and YYEEEE. Trimming took 3 bases from V and 7 from J; bases not matched to a gene: 4. CDR3 nucleotides: TGTGCCAGCAGCTGGGGACAGGGTAGTGAAAAACTGTTTTTT. Amino acids: CASSWGQGSEKLFF.

The chain has TRBV18 and TRBJ1-1; 8 bases are shared with TRBD1. The J segment lost 1 base and the V segment lost 4 bases, leaving 17 bases of the junction unmatched. Germline CDR1 reads KGHSH; CDR2 reads LQKENI. The CDR3 length is 19 residues. The CDR3 nucleotides are TGTGCCAGCTCACTAAGTCGGACAGGGTCTCGTCAGGGGAACACTGAAGCTTTCTTT. Amino acids: CASSLSRTGSRQGNTEAFF.